These T cell receptor beta chains were read from a single sample in a study of T-cell reconstitution after alpha-beta-depleted transplantation in children. TCRdb independently ran MiXCR on the PCR reads; one entry per CDR3 protein. The sample lists fewer than 700,000 distinct CDR3 sequences; under 15% were seen once. Specimen: PBMCs, mostly from graft donor cells, collected 360 days after TCRalphabeta/CD19-depleted stem cell transplant. These receptors were taken from a male patient younger than 18 who had a stem cell transplant for acute myeloid leukemia, so the T cells may come from the graft donor. Each CDR3 is given with its conserved first and last residue. Fields, in order: CDR3 protein, V gene, clone size. Clone size appears in some rows only: once, few, many, or a class for an expanded clone.

cdr3_aa: CSVESPGGWLAAQTTQYF
v_call: TRBV29-1
clone_size: .

cdr3_aa: CASSSRTGGTDTQYF
v_call: TRBV7-3
clone_size: many

cdr3_aa: CASSPLAGGCEQYF
v_call: TRBV3-1
clone_size: .

cdr3_aa: CASSLGSWTSSDTQYF
v_call: TRBV7-9
clone_size: .

cdr3_aa: CASSQDPGNLAREQYF
v_call: TRBV4-3
clone_size: few

cdr3_aa: CSARSVYEQYF
v_call: TRBV20-1
clone_size: few

cdr3_aa: CASSQDPDVYYEQYF
v_call: TRBV4-3
clone_size: few

cdr3_aa: CSARRPLYTF
v_call: TRBV20-1
clone_size: .

cdr3_aa: CSARSDDPYEQYF
v_call: TRBV20-1
clone_size: few

cdr3_aa: CSARDDGGRPSYEQYF
v_call: TRBV20-1
clone_size: few